Presented here are 24 T cell receptor delta chains from one specimen sequenced in a study of γδ T cells in repeated Plasmodium falciparum infection. TCRdb re-called clones from the multiplex PCR reads via CATT. The data contain over 45,000 delta-chain clones, 1.6% of them seen just once; the ten biggest clones take up roughly 8.6%. Flow sorting of PBMC yielded separate Vgamma9/Vdelta2+ and Vdelta2-negative gammadelta T cell populations for bulk repertoire analysis. Specimen: gamma-delta T cells from blood. The receptors shown here come from a pool of human donors (malaria-infected and uninfected, not separated).

Regarding this clone: The protein TCRdb lists belongs to a much larger clone and differs from this DNA's translation at residue 9, which points to a read error; the protein shown is made from the DNA. The V and J genes are TRDV2 and TRDJ1; 10 nucleotides agree with TRDD3. The J gene, left out of TCRdb, was set here by checking the DNA against germline. Trimming removed 5 bases from V and 0 bases from J; junction bases left unmatched: 23. The CDR3 is 21 residues long. Germline loops: CDR1 GEAIGNYY, CDR2 EKD. The CDR3 nucleotides are TGTGCCTGTGTGAGGTTACCGGAACGCAAGGGGGATACGGGGTACACCGATAAACTCATCTTT. Its translation is CACVRLPERKGDTGYTDKLIF.

This clone appeared a few times. A much larger clone lies one base from this, so it may be a read error. This sample also contains other DNA sequences that code for the same CDR3. V is TRDV1 and J is TRDJ1; D remains unclear. Germline V CDR1 and CDR2: TSWWSYY, QGS. The CDR3 has 19 amino acids. This CDR3 reads CALGPSKTRSEDTPDKLIF. CDR3 nucleotide sequence: TGTGCCCTTGGGCCCTCTAAAACAAGGAGCGAGGACACGCCCGATAAACTCATCTTT.

At least ten counts were recorded for this clone. J is TRDJ1 and V is TRDV1; D could derive from TRDD2 or TRDD3 (7 bases each). The CDR3 loop spans 19 amino acids. V was clipped by 5 bases and J by 10 bases, with 35 bases between them. CDR1 and CDR2 from the germline V gene are TSWWSYY and QGS. Here the CDR3 DNA reads TGTGCTCTTGGGATCGGGCGCGGGCCTTCCTCCAGTACTGGGGTCATACTCATCTTT. This gives the protein CALGIGRGPSSSTGVILIF.

The table lists this clone with a few counts. This DNA's translation differs at residue 14 from TCRdb's protein, which comes from a much larger clone; a read error is likely, and the protein shown is translated from the DNA. The CDR3 nucleotides are TGTGCCTGTGACCCTCTGGGGGATACCGTCACCGATAAACCCATCTTT. It encodes CACDPLGDTVTDKPIF. The V gene corresponds to TRDV2; no J gene was called; the table gives TRDD3 as D, unverified against the DNA. CDR1 is GEAIGNYY and CDR2 is EKD in the germline V gene. This CDR3 contains 16 residues.

In the case of this clone: The protein TCRdb gives is from a much larger clone and does not agree with this DNA's translation at residue 11, likely a read error; the protein shown here comes from the DNA. V and J are TRDV3 and TRDJ1; maybe TRDD3 (5 bases). Germline values: CDR1 TVYSNPD, CDR2 GDNSRS (reference sequence). The CDR3 covers 13 residues. The CDR3 nucleotides are TGTGCCTTTAGCTCCCGTCAGGGGGTAAAACCCATCTTT. Its translation: CAFSSRQGVKPIF.

With regard to this clone: The protein TCRdb gives is from a much larger clone and does not agree with this DNA's translation at residue 15, likely a read error; the protein shown here comes from the DNA. The chain joins TRDV1 to TRDJ1, with D tentatively TRDD2 (7 bases). Matching the DNA to germline supplied the J gene, which TCRdb does not give. The V end was cut by 3 bases, the J end by 4 bases, with 33 bases between. The CDR3 has 21 amino acids. Germline CDR1 reads TSWWSYY; CDR2 reads QGS. The CDR3 spells CALGEVFLPSTLGIKSDKLIF. The CDR3 nucleotides read TGTGCTCTTGGGGAGGTATTCCTACCCTCAACGCTGGGGATCAAGAGCGATAAACTCATCTTT.

Many counts were recorded for this clone. The translation of this DNA and the TCRdb protein of a much larger clone differ at residue 17, probably owing to a read error; the protein shown here is translated from the DNA. This chain links TRDV1 with TRDJ1, with TRDD3 identical over 11 bases. CDR3 length equals 20 residues. Germline V gives CDR1 TSWWSYY, CDR2 QGS. The CDR3 spells CALGAGDWGITWVNTDRLIF. For the CDR3, the DNA is TGTGCTCTTGGGGCCGGCGACTGGGGGATAACTTGGGTGAACACCGATAGACTCATCTTT.

In this sample, this clone turned up a few times. The protein given by TCRdb reflects a much larger clone and differs at residue 6 from this DNA's translation, likely from a read error; the protein shown is the DNA's translation. J is TRDJ1 and V is TRDV1; D is ambiguous. Per germline, CDR1 TSWWSYY and CDR2 QGS. CDR3 size: 12 residues. V lost 4 bases to trimming and J lost 1 base, with 4 bases between them. The CDR3 region has the DNA TGTGCTCTTGGGGGATGCACCGATAAACTCATCTTT. Translating gives CALGGCTDKLIF.

This clone showed up many times. The protein in TCRdb stems from a much larger clone and differs at residue 5 from this DNA's translation, likely a read error; here the protein is translated from the DNA. The chain has TRDV1 and TRDJ1; the D call may be TRDD2 or TRDD3 (5 bases each). The J gene, left out of TCRdb, was set here by checking the DNA against germline. The germline CDR1 and CDR2 sequences are TSWWSYY and QGS. This CDR3 region has 16 residues. V lost 5 bases and J lost 1, with 17 bases in between. DNA for the CDR3: TGTGCTCTTGGGAGTACCTACGGGGGGCCCACCGATAAACTCATCTTT. Amino acid sequence: CALGSTYGGPTDKLIF.

Of note for this clone: TCRdb's protein for this DNA is that of a much larger clone and differs from the translation at residue 11, likely a read error; the protein shown is the DNA translation. The CDR3 nucleotides are TGTGCTCTTGGGCTAAGTTGGCCTTCCCCGCTCGACTTACTGGGGGACCCGTACACCGATAAACTCATCTTT. This sequence encodes CALGLSWPSPLDLLGDPYTDKLIF. The chain uses TRDV1 and TRDJ1, with 9 bases that match TRDD3. As TCRdb names no J gene, one was assigned here on the basis of a DNA match to germline. V trimming: 5 bases; J trimming: 0 bases; junction bases outside the gene matches: 31. The germline gives CDR1 TSWWSYY, CDR2 QGS. The length of the CDR3 is 24 residues.

This clone showed up just a few times. TCRdb assigns this DNA the protein of a much larger clone, which departs from its translation at residue 16; this likely reflects a read error, and the protein shown comes from translating the DNA. The genes are TRDV1 and TRDJ1, with a weak D call TRDD3 (7 bases). The length of the CDR3 is 21 residues. The V end was cut by 0 bases, the J end by 3 bases, with 29 bases between. CDR1 is TSWWSYY and CDR2 is QGS in the germline V gene. The chain's CDR3 is CALGELTLLPLYWGGADKLIF. The CDR3 DNA reads as TGTGCTCTTGGGGAACTAACCCTCCTACCCCTGTACTGGGGAGGGGCCGATAAACTCATCTTT.

Concerning this clone: A far more abundant clone sits one base away, making this likely a read error. The same CDR3 is also encoded by other DNA sequences in this sample. The chain uses TRDV1 and TRDJ1, with 8 bases identical to TRDD3. TCRdb offers no J gene call, so here the DNA was matched to germline to obtain one. This CDR3 spans 19 amino acids. Germline V lookup: CDR1 TSWWSYY, CDR2 QGS. J lost 5 bases, V lost 5 bases, and 22 bases had no gene match. The CDR3 spells CALGFPGSYLGDAADKLIF. Here the CDR3 DNA reads TGTGCTCTTGGGTTCCCCGGTAGTTACTTGGGGGATGCCGCTGATAAACTCATCTTT.

With regard to this clone: The protein that TCRdb holds for this DNA derives from a much larger clone and differs from the translated DNA at residue 12, which likely indicates a read error; the protein shown here is translated from the DNA. This chain connects TRDV1 to TRDJ1; tentative D call: TRDD3 (5 bases). No J segment appears in TCRdb, so it was assigned here by matching the sequence to germline. The V gene's germline CDR1 is TSWWSYY and CDR2 QGS. The V and J ends lost 5 bases and 0 bases respectively, with 40 bases between them. The CDR3 has 24 amino acids. The CDR3 spells CALGSPGGFYLPTTVWAYTDKLIF. DNA for the CDR3: TGTGCTCTTGGGAGCCCAGGGGGTTTCTACCTCCCCACAACAGTTTGGGCGTACACCGATAAACTCATCTTT.

This clone appeared a few times. A read error likely explains why the TCRdb protein, taken from a much larger clone, differs from this DNA's translation at residue 16; the protein shown is translated from the DNA. The rearrangement uses TRDV2 and TRDJ1; 13 bases fit TRDD3. The J gene was missing in TCRdb and was found by matching the end of the DNA to germline. CDR3 length: 21 residues. V shed 0 bases, J shed 4 bases, and the junction held 19 bases outside the gene matches. Germline CDR1 reads GEAIGNYY; CDR2 reads EKD. CDR3 protein: CACDTGALVTGGYGNGDKLIF. CDR3 DNA: TGTGCCTGTGACACCGGGGCCCTGGTAACTGGGGGATACGGGAACGGCGATAAACTCATCTTT.

This clone appeared a few times. TCRdb records a much larger clone's protein for this DNA, with a difference at residue 11 that likely arises from a read error; the protein given is the translation of the DNA. The rearrangement uses TRDV1 and TRDJ1; D remains unclear. This CDR3 is 16 amino acids long. Deletions cut 2 bases from V and 3 bases from J, with 16 bases between. Looked up from germline, CDR1 is TSWWSYY and CDR2 is QGS. As DNA, the CDR3 is TGTGCTCTTGGGGAAAGGTGGTCCTCGTACGCCGATAAACTCATCTTT. It codes for CALGERWSSYADKLIF.

This clone has just a few counts. A read error likely explains why the TCRdb protein, taken from a much larger clone, differs from this DNA's translation at residue 8; the protein shown is translated from the DNA. The chain employs TRDV1 and TRDJ1; D unresolved. No J gene is reported in TCRdb; it was inferred here by comparing the DNA with germline. The CDR3 extends over 14 amino acids. V lost 3 bases, J lost 1 base, and 9 bases lay in between. Germline CDR1 reads TSWWSYY; CDR2 reads QGS. The CDR3 DNA is TGTGCTCTTGGGGAGGGGTATCTCACCGATAAACTCATCTTT. It yields the protein CALGEGYLTDKLIF.

Only a few counts were recorded for this clone. TCRdb's listed protein matches a much larger clone and diverges from this DNA's translation at residue 15, likely through a read error; the protein shown comes from the DNA. The CDR3 nucleotides read TGTGCTCTTGCTGGTCCTCCGGTCCCTTTGCCCACCGATAAACCCATCTTT. Amino acid sequence: CALAGPPVPLPTDKPIF. The V gene was identified as TRDV1, while no J gene was called. Germline V gene sequence: CDR1 TSWWSYY, CDR2 QGS. This CDR3 is 17 amino acids long.

A remark on this clone: TCRdb shows a much larger clone's protein in place of this DNA's translation, and the two differ at residue 11, likely through a read error; the protein shown is translated from the DNA. This sequence joins TRDV1 and TRDJ1; D unresolved. The J gene, not given by TCRdb, was assigned here from a germline match of the nucleotide sequence. The germline V and J ends were trimmed by 0 bases and 8 bases, with 16 bases remaining between them. The germline gives CDR1 TSWWSYY, CDR2 QGS. The CDR3 runs to 15 residues. The CDR3 DNA reads TGTGCTCTTGGGGAACTCCTAGTAGTCCAGGAAAAACTCATCTTT. Protein product: CALGELLVVQEKLIF.

To note about this clone: TCRdb pairs this DNA with a much larger clone's protein that differs at residue 12, likely a read error; the protein shown was translated from the DNA. The J gene is TRDJ1, the V gene TRDV2; 10 bases map to TRDD3. The J gene, not given by TCRdb, was assigned here from a germline match of the nucleotide sequence. Germline CDR1 is GEAIGNYY and CDR2 is EKD. The J segment lost 2 bases and the V segment lost 2 bases, leaving 13 bases of the junction unmatched. The CDR3 runs 18 residues. The CDR3 sequence: CACDKGDTATSRTDKLIF. Here the CDR3 DNA reads TGTGCCTGTGACAAGGGGGATACGGCCACATCGCGGACCGATAAACTCATCTTT.

A remark on this clone: The protein recorded in TCRdb matches a much larger clone and deviates from this DNA's translation at residue 12, suggesting a read error; the protein here is obtained by translating the DNA. This chain's CDR3 is CALGPRVLQAGHGTDKLIF. The CDR3 nucleotides read TGTGCTCTTGGCCCGAGGGTCCTACAGGCGGGACACGGGACCGATAAACTCATCTTT. The chain uses TRDV1 and TRDJ1; weak D call: TRDD2 (6 bases). Germline V gives CDR1 TSWWSYY, CDR2 QGS. Trimming removed 6 bases at V and 2 bases at J, with 28 bases between. This CDR3 is built from 19 residues.

This clone appeared many times. This may be a read error, as it is one base from a much larger clone. Other nucleotide sequences in the sample specify the same CDR3. This rearrangement joins TRDV1 to TRDJ1; TRDD3 aligns across 10 bases. There are 12 residues in the CDR3. Germline V gene data show CDR1 as TSWWSYY and CDR2 as QGS. CDR3 region: CALGDTDDKLIF. CDR3 coding DNA: TGTGCTCTGGGGGATACGGACGATAAGCTCATCTTT.

In regard to this clone: With a far larger clone one base away, a read error is the likely cause. This CDR3 is also generated by other DNA sequences in the sample. This chain links TRDV1 with TRDJ1, with 11 bases aligning to TRDD3. No J gene was available from TCRdb, and it was assigned here by a germline match of the DNA. With 1 base clipped from V and 5 bases from J, the junction kept 27 bases outside the gene matches. CDR1 and CDR2 (germline): TSWWSYY, QGS. This CDR3 has 23 amino acids. CDR3 region: CALGEPGLSFSNWGIWRQDKLIF. DNA of the CDR3: TGTGCTCTTGGGGAACCTGGGCTATCTTTCTCGAACTGGGGGATATGGAGGCAGGATAAACTCATCTTT.

This clone appeared many times. At the DNA level, this CDR3 is encoded by other sequences in the same sample as well. V usage is TRDV2 and J usage is TRDJ1; 10 bases fit TRDD3. The J gene comes from matching the DNA to germline here; TCRdb lacks it. CDR3 length: 16 amino acids. Germline V CDR1 and CDR2: GEAIGNYY, EKD. The junction had 8 bases not matched to a gene; V was cut back by 0 bases and J by 5 bases. CDR3 amino acids: CACDTMYWGMIDKLIF. CDR3 nucleotide sequence: TGTGCCTGTGACACCATGTACTGGGGGATGATTGATAAACTCATCTTT.

TRDV1 is the V gene, and the J gene was not called; TRDD3 is taken as the D call from the table, unchecked against the DNA. In germline, CDR1 is TSWWSYY, CDR2 QGS. This CDR3 comprises 15 residues. CDR3 DNA sequence: TGTGCTCTTGGGGAACGTCTCCTTTGGGGGAGAAACCTCATCTTT. Translating it yields CALGERLLWGRNLIF.